The count of the clone carrying this T cell receptor beta chain is one. Regarding treatment: 15 to 20 received Ad26.COV2.S at low or high dose, single or two shots; a few received placebo; per-sample allocation not given. Day 63 following the first vaccine or placebo injection was when the samples were taken. The CDR3 runs 12 residues. Germline V gene lookup returns CDR1 GTSNPN and CDR2 SVGIG (reference sequence). Between the trimmed V and J ends, which lost 0 bases and 7 bases, there was a span of 7 bases. This sample was included in a study of Ad26.COV2.S vaccination and SARS-CoV-2 variants. Assay used: immunoSEQ multiplex PCR; TCRdb lists only in-frame clones, some missing. Of hundreds of thousands of clones in the sample, about 85% are singletons; the top ten hold about 3.5%.

The sequence was obtained from a person between 18 and 65 years old who received the Ad26.COV2.S COVID-19 vaccine or a placebo. This specimen consisted of peripheral blood, obtained in a trial of Ad26.COV2.S vaccine versus placebo. The V call is TRBV30, the J call TRBJ1-5; perhaps TRBD1 as D (5 bases). The CDR3 DNA reads TGTGCCTGGAGTGTACGGGGGCAGCCCCAGCATTTT. It specifies CAWSVRGQPQHF. Filled out from reference TRBV30 and TRBJ1-5, the complete variable domain reads SQTIHQWPATLVQPVGSPLSLECTVEGTSNPNLYWYRQAAGRGLQLLFYSVGIGQISSEVPQNLSASRPQDRQFILSSKKLLLSDSGFYLCAWSVRGQPQHFGDGTRLSIL.